These T cell receptor beta chains were read from a single sample in a study of blood T cell repertoires in COVID-19. The data were produced by immunoSEQ multiplex PCR, yet TCRdb's version contains in-frame clones alone and is incomplete. The sample records some 48,000 clones, about 86% being singletons. The sequencing input was peripheral blood. The receptors were sampled from a human donor in a cohort sampled during active COVID-19. Each CDR3 is given with its conserved first and last residue. The order of the fields is D gene, V gene, J gene, CDR3 protein, CDR3 DNA. D genes are given only for firm matches.

d_call: TRBD1
v_call: TRBV7-9
j_call: TRBJ1-4
cdr3_aa: CASSWTGFNEKLFF
cdr3_nt: TGTGCCAGCAGCTGGACAGGGTTTAATGAAAAACTGTTTTTT

d_call: TRBD1
v_call: TRBV4-1
j_call: TRBJ1-4
cdr3_aa: CASSPEVGQPDNEKLFF
cdr3_nt: TGCGCCAGCAGCCCGGAGGTGGGACAGCCTGATAATGAAAAACTGTTTTTT

d_call: TRBD1
v_call: TRBV10-3
j_call: TRBJ1-2
cdr3_aa: CAISEGQGHYGYTF
cdr3_nt: TGTGCCATCAGCGAGGGACAGGGGCATTATGGCTACACCTTC

d_call: TRBD2
v_call: TRBV9
j_call: TRBJ2-3
cdr3_aa: CASSVRGGLAGYTDTQYF
cdr3_nt: TGTGCCAGCAGCGTAAGGGGCGGACTAGCGGGGTACACAGATACGCAGTATTTT

d_call: TRBD1
v_call: TRBV2
j_call: TRBJ2-7
cdr3_aa: CASSLDRGYEQYF
cdr3_nt: TGTGCCAGCAGTTTAGACAGGGGGTACGAGCAGTACTTC

d_call: TRBD2
v_call: TRBV4-1
j_call: TRBJ2-2
cdr3_aa: CASSQRAGGHSGTGELFF
cdr3_nt: TGCGCCAGCAGCCAAAGGGCGGGGGGGCATTCTGGAACCGGGGAGCTGTTTTTT

d_call: TRBD1
v_call: TRBV5-1
j_call: TRBJ2-1
cdr3_aa: CASSVTGVSYNEQFF
cdr3_nt: TGCGCCAGCAGCGTCACAGGGGTTTCTTACAATGAGCAGTTCTTC

d_call: -
v_call: TRBV20-1
j_call: TRBJ1-5
cdr3_aa: CSASVGIPGAIGNQPQHF
cdr3_nt: TGCAGTGCTAGTGTCGGTATCCCGGGAGCGATCGGCAATCAGCCCCAGCATTTT

d_call: TRBD2
v_call: TRBV5-4
j_call: TRBJ2-2
cdr3_aa: CASSFGLGSGGLNTGELFF
cdr3_nt: TGTGCCAGCAGCTTCGGGTTGGGTAGCGGGGGCCTGAACACCGGGGAGCTGTTTTTT

d_call: -
v_call: TRBV6-5
j_call: TRBJ2-5
cdr3_aa: CASSTQGGRWETQYF
cdr3_nt: TGTGCCAGCAGTACCCAGGGGGGCCGTTGGGAGACCCAGTACTTC